These T cell receptor beta chains were read from a single sample in a study of shared clonotypes between healthy human individuals. Here immunoSEQ multiplex PCR was the method, and the copy in TCRdb shows in-frame clones only, minus some. The sample carries 2 million to 2.5 million clones, 90% to 95% recorded once. The sequencing sample was made of naive CD4+ T cells from PBMCs. The receptors stem from a man younger than 35 in good health. Some clones in this sample may be carry-over from other donors' samples. CDR3s include the opening cysteine and the closing phenylalanine or tryptophan. Each record gives: D gene, J gene, V gene, clone size, CDR3 DNA, CDR3 protein. A D gene is named only where the DNA matches it firmly. Expanded clones are given a class, and other clones once, few, many or no size at all.

>.|TRBJ2-5|TRBV6-6|.
TGTGCCAGCAGTTACTCGCTGGGGCCGGAGACCCAGTACTTC
CASSYSLGPETQYF
>.|TRBJ2-7|TRBV30|.
TGTGCCTGGAGCTTCAATGTGGAGCAGTACTTC
CAWSFNVEQYF
>TRBD2|TRBJ2-1|TRBV29-1|.
TGCAGCGTTGAGAGGCTAGCGGGAGAAGGGAATGAGCAGTTCTTC
CSVERLAGEGNEQFF
>TRBD1|TRBJ1-1|TRBV5-1|.
TGCGCCAGCAGCGCACCTCAGGGGGGCGGCACTGAAGCTTTCTTT
CASSAPQGGGTEAFF
>.|TRBJ1-1|TRBV7-7|.
TGTGCCAGCAGCTTACGGGAGGGCACTGAAGCTTTCTTT
CASSLREGTEAFF
>TRBD1|TRBJ1-2|TRBV6-5|.
TGTGCCAGCACAGGTTTGGGGACAGGCGGCTACACCTTC
CASTGLGTGGYTF
>TRBD2|TRBJ2-7|TRBV27|.
TGTGCCAGCAGTTTATCACTAGCGGGATCCTACGAGCAGTACTTC
CASSLSLAGSYEQYF
>.|TRBJ1-5|TRBV6-1|.
TGTGCCAGCAGTACAGAATCAGGGAACAATCAGCCCCAGCATTTT
CASSTESGNNQPQHF
>.|TRBJ2-6|TRBV25-1|.
TGTGCCAGCAGTGAACCTGGCTCTGGGGCCAACGTCCTGACTTTC
CASSEPGSGANVLTF
>.|TRBJ2-7|TRBV18|.
TGTGCCAGCTCTCGGGGGGACAGTCACGAGCAGTACTTC
CASSRGDSHEQYF
>.|TRBJ2-7|TRBV13|.
TGTGCCAGCAGCTTAGGCGGAAAAGGGTACGAGCAGTACTTC
CASSLGGKGYEQYF
>TRBD1|TRBJ2-5|TRBV7-9|.
TGTGCCAGCACCACGGGACAGGGGCCACAGACCCAGTACTTC
CASTTGQGPQTQYF
>.|TRBJ2-1|TRBV28|.
TGTGCCAGCAGAGAAGGGGGTAATGAGCAGTTCTTC
CASREGGNEQFF
>TRBD1|TRBJ2-5|TRBV29-1|.
TGCAGCGCCAGGGGACAGGGACTGAGGGAGACCCAGTACTTC
CSARGQGLRETQYF
>.|TRBJ2-7|TRBV19|.
TGTGCCAGTAGTATAGCGCCCAAGGTTAGGGGGGGATCCTACGAGCAGTACTTC
CASSIAPKVRGGSYEQYF
>.|TRBJ2-4|TRBV19|once
TGTGCCAGTAGTCCATTGCAGGGCTCCAAAAACATTCAGTACTTC
CASSPLQGSKNIQYF
>.|TRBJ1-1|TRBV18|.
TGTGCCAGCTCACCAGGCAGTCACACTGAAGCTTTCTTT
CASSPGSHTEAFF
>TRBD1|TRBJ2-7|TRBV18|.
TGTGCCAGCTCACCAGGTTCAACAGGGGGCGCAAGGGGTAGGACCTACGAGCAGTACTTC
CASSPGSTGGARGRTYEQYF
>.|TRBJ1-5|TRBV7-3|.
TGTGCCAGCAGCTTAGGCCAGGGTCAGCCCCAGCATTTT
CASSLGQGQPQHF
>.|TRBJ1-4|TRBV19|.
TGTGCCAGTAGCCTCGGGACTCGGGAAAAACTGTTTTTT
CASSLGTREKLFF
>.|TRBJ2-3|TRBV5-5|.
TGTGCCAGCAGCTTGCCAGGGAGCACAGATACGCAGTATTTT
CASSLPGSTDTQYF
>TRBD2|TRBJ2-1|TRBV4-3|.
TGCGCCAGCAGCCAGCCCCGCGGGACTAGCGGATACAATGAGCAGTTCTTC
CASSQPRGTSGYNEQFF
>.|TRBJ2-1|TRBV18|.
TGTGCCAGCTCACCATTTCAGGCGGATACCTACAATGAGCAGTTCTTC
CASSPFQADTYNEQFF
>.|TRBJ2-2|TRBV5-1|.
TGCGCCAGCAACTCCCAACAGGGTACCGCGAACACCGGGGAGCTGTTTTTT
CASNSQQGTANTGELFF
>.|TRBJ1-3|TRBV18|.
TGTGCCAGCTCATACTCAGGCGTTCACTCTGGAAACACCATATATTTT
CASSYSGVHSGNTIYF
>.|TRBJ2-1|TRBV25-1|.
TGTGCCAGCAGTCGTGGGCGGGTAAATGAGCAGTTCTTC
CASSRGRVNEQFF
>.|TRBJ2-3|TRBV5-4|.
TGTGCCAGCAAGGCGGGACAGTACACAGATACGCAGTATTTT
CASKAGQYTDTQYF
>.|TRBJ2-4|TRBV5-6|.
TGTGCCAGCAGCCTGAGTGAGGGACGCGACATTCAGTACTTC
CASSLSEGRDIQYF
>TRBD1|TRBJ2-7|TRBV30|.
TGTGCCTGGAGCAGGGACAGGGGGCTCTACGAGCAGTACTTC
CAWSRDRGLYEQYF
>.|TRBJ2-3|TRBV7-9|.
TGTGCCAGCAGTCAGGGCGCGGGAGATACGCAGTATTTT
CASSQGAGDTQYF
>TRBD2|TRBJ2-7|TRBV6-5|.
TGTGCCAGCAGTTACCAGACTAGCGGCTACGAGCAGTACTTC
CASSYQTSGYEQYF